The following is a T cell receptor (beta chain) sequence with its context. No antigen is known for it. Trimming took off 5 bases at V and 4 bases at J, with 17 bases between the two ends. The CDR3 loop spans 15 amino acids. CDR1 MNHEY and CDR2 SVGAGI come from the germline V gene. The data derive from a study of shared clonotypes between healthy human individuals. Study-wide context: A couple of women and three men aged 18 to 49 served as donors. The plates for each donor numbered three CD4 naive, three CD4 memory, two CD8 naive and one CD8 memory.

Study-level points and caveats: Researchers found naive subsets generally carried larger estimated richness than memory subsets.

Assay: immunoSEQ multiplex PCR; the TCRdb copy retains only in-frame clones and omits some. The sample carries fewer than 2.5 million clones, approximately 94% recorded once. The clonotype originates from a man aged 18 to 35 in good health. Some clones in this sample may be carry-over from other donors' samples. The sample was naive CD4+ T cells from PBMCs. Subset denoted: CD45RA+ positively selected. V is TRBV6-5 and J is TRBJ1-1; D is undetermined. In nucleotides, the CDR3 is TGTGCCAGCAGTATAAGACGAGAATATGGCACTGAAGCTTTCTTT. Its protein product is CASSIRREYGTEAFF.